The entry below describes one T cell receptor beta chain. The study ran its PCR with 60 Vbeta and 13 Jbeta primers. Using immunoSEQ multiplex PCR, the repertoire was profiled, and TCRdb retains in-frame clones only, with some absent. The repertoire has some 150,000 clones, approximately 80% of them found once; the top ten carry 9.7%. The data stem from a study of cytomegalovirus exposure and HLA in healthy donors. V lost 5 bases and J lost 2; bases outside the gene matches: 15. Germline CDR1 reads SGHVS; CDR2 reads FNYEAQ. The CDR3 loop spans 17 amino acids. The sequencing sample was made of PBMCs. The origin of this receptor is a man aged 18 to 35 in good health and CMV-seropositive. V and J are TRBV7-6 and TRBJ2-7; 7 bases match TRBD1. In DNA, the CDR3 is TGTGCCAGCAGCCGGAATCCGCCCGGGGACAGTACCTACGAGCAGTACTTC. The encoded protein is CASSRNPPGDSTYEQYF.